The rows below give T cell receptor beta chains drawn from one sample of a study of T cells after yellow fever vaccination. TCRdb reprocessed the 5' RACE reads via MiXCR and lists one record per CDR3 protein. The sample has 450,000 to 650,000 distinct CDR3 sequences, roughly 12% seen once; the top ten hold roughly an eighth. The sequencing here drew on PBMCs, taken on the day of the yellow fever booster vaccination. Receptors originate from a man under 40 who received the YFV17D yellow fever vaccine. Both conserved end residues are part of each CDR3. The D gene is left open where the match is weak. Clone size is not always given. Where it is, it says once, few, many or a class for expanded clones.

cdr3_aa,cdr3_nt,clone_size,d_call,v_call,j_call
CASSGGRYDEKLFF,TGCGCCAGCAGCGGCGGACGGTACGACGAAAAACTGTTTTTT,many,NA,TRBV5-1,TRBJ1-4
CASNPDRGTSYEQYF,TGTGCCAGCAACCCAGACAGGGGGACCTCCTACGAGCAGTACTTC,few,TRBD1,TRBV2,TRBJ2-7
CASSGTGTLLETQYF,TGCGCCAGCAGCGGAACCGGGACACTGTTGGAGACCCAGTACTTC,few,NA,TRBV5-1,TRBJ2-5
CASSPVADTEAFF,TGTGCCAGCTCACCAGTCGCAGACACTGAAGCTTTCTTT,few,NA,TRBV18,TRBJ1-1
CATSASGNTGELFF,TGTGCCACCAGTGCTTCAGGGAACACCGGGGAGCTGTTTTTT,many,NA,TRBV24-1,TRBJ2-2
CATSYVTPNTGELFF,TGTGCCACCAGCTACGTCACTCCGAACACCGGGGAGCTGTTTTTT,NA,NA,TRBV15,TRBJ2-2
CASSWASGGEQFF,TGTGCCAGCAGTTGGGCTAGCGGGGGAGAGCAGTTCTTC,NA,TRBD2,TRBV6-2/TRBV6-3,TRBJ2-1
CASSSAGTANYGYTF,TGTGCCAGCAGCTCAGCCGGGACGGCTAACTATGGCTACACCTTC,NA,NA,TRBV9,TRBJ1-2
CASSLKDRGYEQYF,TGTGCCAGCAGTCTAAAAGACAGGGGCTACGAGCAGTACTTC,NA,TRBD1,TRBV28,TRBJ2-7
CASSFPFSPQYF,TGTGCCAGCAGTTTCCCCTTCTCTCCGCAGTATTTT,many,NA,TRBV28,TRBJ2-3
CASSLAYSSNEQFF,TGTGCCAGCAGTTTAGCCTACTCTTCCAATGAGCAGTTCTTC,NA,NA,TRBV12-3/TRBV12-4,TRBJ2-1
CSVEGLAGVTQYF,TGCAGTGTTGAGGGACTAGCGGGAGTTACGCAGTATTTT,NA,TRBD2,TRBV20-1,TRBJ2-3
CASSLGRPMAGELFF,TGTGCCAGCAGCTTAGGCCGACCTATGGCCGGGGAGCTGTTTTTT,NA,NA,TRBV7-3,TRBJ2-2
CASSFPGLASGEQFF,TGCGCCAGCAGCTTCCCGGGACTAGCGAGTGGTGAGCAGTTCTTC,few,TRBD2,TRBV5-1,TRBJ2-1
CASSLVVGTDTQYF,TGCGCCAGCAGCTTGGTTGTAGGCACAGATACGCAGTATTTT,NA,NA,TRBV5-1,TRBJ2-3
CASSLGHTDTQYF,TGTGCCAGCAGCTTAGGGCACACAGATACGCAGTATTTT,many,NA,TRBV7-2,TRBJ2-3
CASSPKGSGETQYF,TGTGCCAGCAGTCCTAAAGGGTCAGGTGAGACCCAGTACTTC,NA,NA,TRBV25-1,TRBJ2-5
CASDVSSGNTIYF,TGTGCCAGCGACGTCAGCTCTGGAAACACCATATATTTT,NA,NA,TRBV12-3/TRBV12-4,TRBJ1-3
CATATGYEVPTDTQYF,TGTGCCACCGCAACCGGTTATGAGGTACCCACGGATACGCAGTATTTT,few,NA,TRBV24-1,TRBJ2-3
CASSSQGGGYNEQFF,TGCGCCAGCAGCTCGCAGGGCGGGGGCTACAATGAGCAGTTCTTC,NA,TRBD2,TRBV5-1,TRBJ2-1
CASSFGSSNEKLFF,TGTGCCAGCAGCTTCGGGAGCAGTAACGAAAAACTGTTTTTT,few,NA,TRBV5-8,TRBJ1-4
CAISSSGSYNEQFF,TGTGCCATCTCCTCTAGTGGCTCCTACAATGAGCAGTTCTTC,few,NA,TRBV12-3/TRBV12-4,TRBJ2-1
CASSLYGGPTAYNEQFF,TGCGCCAGCAGCTTGTATGGGGGACCCACGGCCTACAATGAGCAGTTCTTC,NA,NA,TRBV5-1,TRBJ2-1
CASSPPPSGNLRETQYF,TGCGCCAGCAGCCCCCCACCGTCCGGGAACCTCAGGGAGACCCAGTACTTC,NA,NA,TRBV5-1,TRBJ2-5
CASSRGGASANYGYTF,TGTGCCAGCAGCCGAGGGGGGGCCTCGGCTAACTATGGCTACACCTTC,NA,NA,TRBV7-3,TRBJ1-2
CSAQTQGYEQYF,TGCAGTGCGCAAACTCAGGGGTACGAGCAGTACTTC,NA,NA,TRBV20-1,TRBJ2-7
CSARRAGPYGYTF,TGCAGTGCTAGACGGGCAGGGCCATATGGCTACACCTTC,few,NA,TRBV20-1,TRBJ1-2
CASSYSIGGRTAKNIQYF,TGTGCCAGCAGTTACTCGATTGGGGGGAGGACTGCCAAAAACATTCAGTACTTC,NA,NA,TRBV6-2/TRBV6-3,TRBJ2-4
CASGGQNYGYTF,TGTGCCAGCGGCGGACAGAACTATGGCTACACCTTC,few,NA,TRBV6-6,TRBJ1-2
CASSVSSNTNEAFF,TGTGCCAGCAGCGTTTCGTCAAACACAAATGAAGCTTTCTTT,few,NA,TRBV9,TRBJ1-1
CASSKDTHEQYF,TGTGCCAGCAGCAAAGATACTCACGAGCAGTACTTC,many,NA,TRBV7-9,TRBJ2-7
CASSVEDRYQETQYF,TGTGCCAGCAGCGTAGAGGACCGGTACCAAGAGACCCAGTACTTC,NA,NA,TRBV9,TRBJ2-5
CASRGLNEYEQYF,TGTGCCAGCAGAGGACTCAACGAGTACGAGCAGTACTTC,NA,NA,TRBV6-1,TRBJ2-7
CASSPDPSYEQYF,TGTGCCAGCAGTCCCGATCCCTCCTACGAGCAGTACTTC,few,NA,TRBV6-2/TRBV6-3,TRBJ2-7
CASSFYRENTEAFF,TGTGCCAGCAGTTTCTACAGGGAGAACACTGAAGCTTTCTTT,few,NA,TRBV27,TRBJ1-1
CASSPALETQYF,TGTGCCAGCAGCCCTGCGTTAGAGACCCAGTACTTC,few,NA,TRBV7-2,TRBJ2-5
CASMDSNYGYTF,TGTGCCAGCATGGACAGTAACTATGGCTACACCTTC,few,NA,TRBV6-6,TRBJ1-2
CASSSGLAGGPRYF,TGTGCCAGCAGCTCGGGACTAGCGGGAGGGCCCAGGTATTTT,NA,TRBD2,TRBV7-3,TRBJ2-3
CASSYVMGPERTSSYEQYF,TGTGCCAGCAGTTACGTTATGGGGCCGGAGCGGACCAGCTCCTACGAGCAGTACTTC,NA,NA,TRBV6-5,TRBJ2-7
CASRTGDYQPQHF,TGTGCCAGTAGGACAGGGGATTATCAGCCCCAGCATTTT,few,TRBD1,TRBV19,TRBJ1-5
CASSFGDRLYEQYF,TGTGCCAGCAGCTTTGGGGACAGACTCTACGAGCAGTACTTC,few,TRBD1,TRBV5-4,TRBJ2-7
CATPPVSSGSNTGELFF,TGTGCCACCCCCCCCGTGTCGAGCGGATCGAACACCGGGGAGCTGTTTTTT,few,NA,TRBV10-3,TRBJ2-2
CASSSQGSYEQYF,TGTGCCAGCAGCTCCCAGGGTTCCTACGAGCAGTACTTC,many,NA,TRBV7-2,TRBJ2-7
CASSGYLAPYEQYF,TGTGCCAGCAGCGGCTATCTAGCGCCCTACGAGCAGTACTTC,few,NA,TRBV13,TRBJ2-7
CASSLDGVDTEAFF,TGCGCCAGCAGCTTGGACGGGGTGGACACTGAAGCTTTCTTT,NA,NA,TRBV5-1,TRBJ1-1
CSARDLRRGPTEAFF,TGCAGTGCTAGAGATCTCCGAAGAGGCCCGACTGAAGCTTTCTTT,NA,NA,TRBV20-1,TRBJ1-1
CASSQDPNRFLHTQYF,TGCGCCAGCAGCCAAGATCCGAACAGGTTCTTACATACGCAGTATTTT,NA,NA,TRBV4-3,TRBJ2-3
CSVRRGSTDTQYF,TGCAGCGTTCGGAGGGGGAGCACAGATACGCAGTATTTT,NA,NA,TRBV29-1,TRBJ2-3
CSAGTSGIQETQYF,TGCAGTGCAGGGACTAGCGGGATCCAAGAGACCCAGTACTTC,NA,TRBD2,TRBV20-1,TRBJ2-5
CASSLGGHRGGTDTQYF,TGTGCCAGCAGCTTGGGCGGGCATCGAGGGGGCACAGATACGCAGTATTTT,few,NA,TRBV5-8,TRBJ2-3
CASRVAGLEQYF,TGTGCCAGCAGGGTAGCAGGGCTCGAGCAGTACTTC,few,NA,TRBV28,TRBJ2-7
CSARVRGIETQYF,TGCAGTGCTAGGGTCCGAGGAATCGAGACCCAGTACTTC,NA,NA,TRBV20-1,TRBJ2-5
CSARLAGVFDTQYF,TGCAGTGCTAGGCTAGCGGGAGTATTTGATACGCAGTATTTT,NA,TRBD2,TRBV20-1,TRBJ2-3
CASGPSGRAEQYF,TGTGCTAGTGGTCCCTCCGGCAGGGCCGAGCAGTACTTC,NA,NA,TRBV12-5,TRBJ2-7
CASSLSTSGTRNEQFF,TGTGCCAGCAGTTTATCAACGAGCGGAACCCGCAATGAGCAGTTCTTC,NA,NA,TRBV28,TRBJ2-1
CASSYSGTGGEKLFF,TGTGCCAGCAGTTACAGCGGGACAGGTGGGGAAAAACTGTTTTTT,few,TRBD1,TRBV6-5,TRBJ1-4
CASSTTTVSRTEAFF,TGTGCCAGTAGTACCACGACAGTTTCGAGGACTGAAGCTTTCTTT,once,NA,TRBV19,TRBJ1-1